Listed here are 8 T cell receptor beta chains from one sample, sequenced in a study of CD8 T cells in ankylosing spondylitis. Whole-study findings and limits: In ankylosing spondylitis blood, a motif of seven to nine highly homologous TCR beta variants appeared characteristic.

In TCRdb, the 5' RACE reads were re-called with MiXCR into one record per CDR3 protein. The data show almost 400,000 distinct CDR3 sequences, with around 22% seen just once and about 16% held by the top ten. What these receptors recognize is not known. The material sequenced was blood, either unsorted or a sorted T cell fraction (not recorded which). The receptors were sampled from a male donor with ankylosing spondylitis.

The chain uses TRBV18 and TRBJ1-1, with a weak D call TRBD1 (6 bases). CDR3 length: 14 residues. CDR1 is KGHSH, CDR2 LQKENI, per germline. Trimming removed 3 bases at V and 4 bases at J, with 12 bases between. CDR3 coding DNA: TGTGCCAGCTCACCCGGACAGAGAGGCACTGAAGCTTTCTTT. Protein: CASSPGQRGTEAFF.

The V call is TRBV25-1, the J call TRBJ1-2; no reliable D call. Per germline, CDR1 MGHDK and CDR2 SYGVNS. The CDR3 extends over 14 amino acids. V dropped 6 bases and J dropped 3 bases, with 14 bases sitting between them. CDR3 in DNA: TGTGCCAGCAGACACCCCGGTCGGGACTATGGCTACACCTTC. This gives the protein CASRHPGRDYGYTF.

The chain couples TRBV3-1 to TRBJ2-7; TRBD1 matches 7 bases. After removal of 1 base from V and 0 bases from J, the junction contained 6 bases not matched to a gene. The CDR3 runs to 16 residues. The germline CDR1 and CDR2 sequences are LGHDT and YNNKEL (reference sequence). The CDR3 is CASSQGLGQLSYEQYF. In DNA, the CDR3 is TGTGCCAGCAGCCAAGGTCTGGGACAGCTCTCCTACGAGCAGTACTTC.

This CDR3 reads CASRCKGPVASIFTGELFF. CDR3 DNA sequence: TGTGCCAGCAGGTGCAAAGGCCCGGTAGCCTCCATCTTCACCGGGGAGCTGTTTTTT. The chain employs TRBV27 and TRBJ2-2; D is unresolved. V gave up 6 bases and J gave up 4 bases, with 27 bases separating them. CDR1 and CDR2 from the germline V gene are MNHEY and SMNVEV (reference sequence). This CDR3 has 19 amino acids.

The genes are TRBV4-2 and TRBJ2-5; D possibly corresponds to TRBD2 (6 bases). The CDR3 has 14 amino acids. Germline CDR1 is LGHNA and CDR2 is YNFKEQ. V shed 4 bases and J shed 3 bases, with 12 bases lying between them. The CDR3 protein is CASSRRDLKETQYF. CDR3 DNA: TGTGCCAGCAGCCGGCGGGACTTAAAAGAGACCCAGTACTTC.

This clonotype has more than one count but fewer than ten. The rearrangement joins TRBV10-3 to TRBJ1-5, with D uncertain. With 5 bases removed from V and 1 base from J, the gap between germline ends came to 9 bases. The CDR3 is 14 residues long. Germline CDR1 and CDR2: ENHRY and SYGVKD. The CDR3 sequence: CAISFDWSNQPQHF. In nucleotides, the CDR3 is TGTGCCATCAGTTTCGACTGGAGCAATCAGCCCCAGCATTTT.

The V call is TRBV7-3, the J call TRBJ2-1, with D possibly TRBD2 on 7 matching bases. From germline, CDR1 is SGHTA and CDR2 FQGTGA. The CDR3 runs 17 residues. Trimming took off 3 bases at V and 5 bases at J, with 20 bases between the two ends. The CDR3 nucleotides read TGTGCCAGCAGCTTTCGCGCGGGGGCGGGATTGGACAATGAGCAGTTCTTC. This encodes CASSFRAGAGLDNEQFF.

A few counts support this clonotype. The gene calls are TRBV6-1 and TRBJ2-1; TRBD2 aligns across 8 bases. The germline CDR1 and CDR2 sequences are MNHNS and SASEGT. V lost 8 bases to trimming and J lost 7 bases; unmatched junction nucleotides: 10. The CDR3 loop spans 14 amino acids. The CDR3 spells CASGAGLVTNEQFF. The CDR3 region has the DNA TGTGCCAGCGGCGCGGGACTAGTCACGAATGAGCAGTTCTTC.